This T cell receptor (beta chain) appears in the sequencing data of a study of spatial heterogeneity in lung cancer. Study information: Matched bulk RNA-seq yielded a T cell module score, and TCR transcript counts in tumor regions correlated strongly with that score. The study observed each unique TCR and UMI combination more than ten times on average in raw reads. Notes on the study in general: Expanded intratumoral alpha and beta TCR counts tracked tumor mutation counts.

CDR1 and CDR2 (germline): SGHRS, YFSETQ. The CDR3 is 15 residues long. V trimming: 4 bases; J trimming: 1 base; junction bases outside the gene matches: 4. This sample's time point: sample taken at primary tumor resection. This clonotype came up a few times. Its antigen is unknown. TCRdb recomputed calls from the 5' RACE reads with MiXCR, one row per CDR3 protein. The sample holds 16,000 or so distinct CDR3 sequences, almost 7% seen once. The V and J genes are TRBV5-1 and TRBJ2-5, with TRBD1 matching 10 bases. The source material was lung tumor tissue, sampled at surgery. The sequence was collected from a female donor with early-stage non-small cell lung cancer. The CDR3: CASSDRTGGQETQYF. In DNA form, the CDR3 reads TGCGCCAGCAGCGATAGGACAGGGGGCCAAGAGACCCAGTACTTC.